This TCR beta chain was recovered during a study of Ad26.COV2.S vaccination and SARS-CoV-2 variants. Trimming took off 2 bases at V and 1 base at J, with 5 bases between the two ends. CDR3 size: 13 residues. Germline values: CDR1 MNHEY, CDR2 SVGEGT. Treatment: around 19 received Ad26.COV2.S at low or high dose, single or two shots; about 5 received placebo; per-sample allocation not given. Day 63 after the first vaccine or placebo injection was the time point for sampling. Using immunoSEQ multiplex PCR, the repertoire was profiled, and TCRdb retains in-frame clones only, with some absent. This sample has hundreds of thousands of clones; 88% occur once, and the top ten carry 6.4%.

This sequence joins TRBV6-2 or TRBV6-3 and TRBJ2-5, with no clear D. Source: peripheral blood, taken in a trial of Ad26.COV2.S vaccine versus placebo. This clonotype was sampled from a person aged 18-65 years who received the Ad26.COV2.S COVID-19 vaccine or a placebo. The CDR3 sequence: CASSYAVQETQYF. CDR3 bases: TGTGCCAGCAGTTACGCGGTCCAAGAGACCCAGTACTTC.